Listed below are T cell receptor beta chains from one sample, sequenced in a study of Tregs in tolerant kidney transplant recipients. TCRdb keeps only in-frame clones here, not all; method: immunoSEQ multiplex PCR. The repertoire holds roughly 45,000 clones, about 89% seen once, with about 0.7% in the top ten. Sequences were obtained from Tregs from blood. The receptors shown here come from a human donor in good health. Each CDR3 is given with its conserved first and last residue.

v_gene	j_gene	CDR3aa
TRBV10-3	TRBJ2-1	CAISGPGTGLNEQFF
TRBV18	TRBJ2-3	CASSRRAFGGVDTQYF
TRBV10-1	TRBJ2-5	CASSESPSGAKETQYF
TRBV5-5	TRBJ2-1	CASSPGQGSRLFGFF
TRBV5-4	TRBJ2-2	CASSLRGALTGELFF
TRBV6-1	TRBJ1-4	CASSLGVYEKLFF
TRBV19	TRBJ1-4	CASSSKAGVPQTF
TRBV7-9	TRBJ2-1	CASSLVRSAGDNEQFF
TRBV18	TRBJ2-7	CASSPVAGASGEQYF
TRBV5-1	TRBJ2-3	CASTFTPTSYSTDTQYF
TRBV29-1	TRBJ1-2	CSVRNSLDRPYGYTF
TRBV11-2	TRBJ2-7	CASSLDYRREQYF
TRBV20-1	TRBJ1-2	CSARYYGYTF
TRBV4-1	TRBJ2-7	CASSQEAPSWDTEQYF
TRBV9	TRBJ1-5	CASSVGVGNQPQHF
TRBV25-1	TRBJ1-4	CASSKDGTTNEKLFF
TRBV7-2	TRBJ1-2	CASRRPGRSYGYTF
TRBV18	TRBJ1-2	CASSPFIQGASGYTF
TRBV7-2	TRBJ2-7	CASSLAATMAEQYF
TRBV6-5	TRBJ2-7	CASSYHLPGDNYEQYF
TRBV7-2	TRBJ1-2	CASRRSSYGYTF
TRBV2	TRBJ1-5	CASSLLQGWSNQPQHF
TRBV5-4	TRBJ2-1	CASAPSPGQYNEQFF
TRBV19	TRBJ2-6	CASSIGRVESSGANVLTF
TRBV5-1	TRBJ2-5	CASSLARQETQYF
TRBV2	TRBJ2-7	CASSEKREGQRVLYEQYF
TRBV9	TRBJ1-1	CASSVAGGGFGEAFF
TRBV11-2	TRBJ2-5	CASSLDLGPGQSQETQYF
TRBV7-8	TRBJ2-7	CASSFGHDYEQYF